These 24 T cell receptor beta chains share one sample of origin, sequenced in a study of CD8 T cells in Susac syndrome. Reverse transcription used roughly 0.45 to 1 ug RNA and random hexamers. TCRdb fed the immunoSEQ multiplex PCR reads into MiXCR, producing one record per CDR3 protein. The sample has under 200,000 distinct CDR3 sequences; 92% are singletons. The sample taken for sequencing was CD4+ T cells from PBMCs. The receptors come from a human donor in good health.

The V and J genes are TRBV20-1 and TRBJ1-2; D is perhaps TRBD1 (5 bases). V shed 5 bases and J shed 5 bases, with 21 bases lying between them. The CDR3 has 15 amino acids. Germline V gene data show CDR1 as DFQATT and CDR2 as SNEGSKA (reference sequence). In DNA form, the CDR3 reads TGCAGTGCTCCCCCCCCGGGACTCCAAGGGTATGGCTACACCTTC. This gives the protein CSAPPPGLQGYGYTF.

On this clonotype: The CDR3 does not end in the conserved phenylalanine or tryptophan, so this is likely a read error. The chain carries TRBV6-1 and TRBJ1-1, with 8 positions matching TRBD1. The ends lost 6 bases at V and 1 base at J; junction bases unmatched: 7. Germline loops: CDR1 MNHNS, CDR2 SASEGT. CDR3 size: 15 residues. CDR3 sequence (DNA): TGTGCCAGCAGCACCTACGACAGGGGGAACACTGAAGCTTTCCTT. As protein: CASSTYDRGNTEAFL.

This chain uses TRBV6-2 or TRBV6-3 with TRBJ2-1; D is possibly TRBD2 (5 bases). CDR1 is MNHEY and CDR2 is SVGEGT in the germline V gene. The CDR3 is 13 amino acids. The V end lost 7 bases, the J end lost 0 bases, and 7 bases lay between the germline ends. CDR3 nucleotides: TGTGCCAGCACAGCGGCCTCCTACAATGAGCAGTTCTTC. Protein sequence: CASTAASYNEQFF.

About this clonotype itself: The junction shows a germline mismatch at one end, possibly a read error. CDR3 sequence: CASSFRQAPLEF. The CDR3 DNA sequence: TGTGCCAGCAGTTTTAGACAGGCTCCCCTCGAATTC. The chain recombines TRBV28 with TRBJ2-7, with D tentatively TRBD1 (6 bases). From germline, CDR1 is MDHEN and CDR2 SYDVKM. The CDR3 totals 12 residues.

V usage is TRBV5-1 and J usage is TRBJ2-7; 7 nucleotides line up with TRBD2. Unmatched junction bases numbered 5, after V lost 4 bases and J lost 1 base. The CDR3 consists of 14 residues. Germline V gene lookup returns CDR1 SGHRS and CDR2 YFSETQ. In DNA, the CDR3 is TGCGCCAGCAGCCCCGGCGGGGGTTCCTACGAGCAGTACTTC. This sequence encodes CASSPGGGSYEQYF.

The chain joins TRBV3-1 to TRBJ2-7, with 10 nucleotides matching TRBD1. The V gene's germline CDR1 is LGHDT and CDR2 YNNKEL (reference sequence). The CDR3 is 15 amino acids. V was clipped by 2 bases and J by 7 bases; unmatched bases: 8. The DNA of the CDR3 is TGTGCCAGCAGCCAAAGACAGGGGGCTTCTGGGGAGCAGTACTTC. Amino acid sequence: CASSQRQGASGEQYF.

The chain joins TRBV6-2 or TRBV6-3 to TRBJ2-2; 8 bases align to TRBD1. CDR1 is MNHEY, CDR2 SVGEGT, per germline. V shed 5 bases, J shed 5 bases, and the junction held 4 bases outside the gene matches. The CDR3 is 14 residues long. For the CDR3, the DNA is TGTGCCAGCAGTACCCGGACAGGGACCGGGGAGCTGTTTTTT. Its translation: CASSTRTGTGELFF.

In DNA form, the CDR3 reads TGTGCCCGAAAGGCGGGGGTCGTAATGGGGTCCTACAATGAGCAGTTCTTC. Amino acid sequence: CARKAGVVMGSYNEQFF. V and J are TRBV30 and TRBJ2-1; 7 nucleotides align to TRBD2. The germline gives CDR1 GTSNPN, CDR2 SVGIG (reference sequence). The CDR3 consists of 17 residues. Trimming took 8 bases from V and 1 from J; bases not matched to a gene: 17.

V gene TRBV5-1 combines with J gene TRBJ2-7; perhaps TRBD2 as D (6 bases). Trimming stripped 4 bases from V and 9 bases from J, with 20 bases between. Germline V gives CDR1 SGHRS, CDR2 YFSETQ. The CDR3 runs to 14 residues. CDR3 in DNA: TGCGCCAGCAGCCCGTCCCCGGGGGAGAGCGGGCAGTACTTC. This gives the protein CASSPSPGESGQYF.

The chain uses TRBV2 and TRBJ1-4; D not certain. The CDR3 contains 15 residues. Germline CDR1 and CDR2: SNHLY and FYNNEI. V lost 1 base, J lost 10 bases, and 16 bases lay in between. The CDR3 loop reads CASSEEWPGRGKLFF. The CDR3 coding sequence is TGTGCCAGCAGTGAAGAATGGCCAGGTCGGGGAAAACTGTTTTTT.

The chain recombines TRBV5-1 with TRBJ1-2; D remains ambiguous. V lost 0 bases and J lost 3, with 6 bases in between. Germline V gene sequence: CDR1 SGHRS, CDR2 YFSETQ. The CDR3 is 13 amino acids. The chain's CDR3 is CASSLEPHYGYTF. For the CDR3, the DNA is TGCGCCAGCAGCTTGGAGCCTCACTATGGCTACACCTTC.

The DNA of the CDR3 is TGTGCCAGCAGCGATCAAAGACAGGGCAGGACTGAAGCTTTCTTT. Translated: CASSDQRQGRTEAFF. The chain employs TRBV7-9 and TRBJ1-1; 7 bases are a match to TRBD1. The CDR3 is 15 residues long. The V gene end was trimmed by 5 bases and the J gene end by 5 bases; junction bases not matched to a gene: 11. Per the germline V gene, CDR1 is SEHNR and CDR2 is FQNEAQ (reference sequence). Based on the CDR3 plus reference TRBV7-9 and TRBJ1-1, the full variable domain is DTGVSQNPRHKITKRGQNVTFRCDPISEHNRLYWYRQTLGQGPEFLTYFQNEAQLEKSRLLSDRFSAERPKGSFSTLEIQRTEQGDSAMYLCASSDQRQGRTEAFFGQGTRLTVV.

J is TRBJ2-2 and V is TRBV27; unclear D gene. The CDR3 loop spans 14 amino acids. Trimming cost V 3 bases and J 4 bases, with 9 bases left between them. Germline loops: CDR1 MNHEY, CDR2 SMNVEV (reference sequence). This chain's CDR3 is CASSFQLFTGELFF. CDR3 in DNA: TGTGCCAGCAGTTTTCAGCTTTTCACCGGGGAGCTGTTTTTT.

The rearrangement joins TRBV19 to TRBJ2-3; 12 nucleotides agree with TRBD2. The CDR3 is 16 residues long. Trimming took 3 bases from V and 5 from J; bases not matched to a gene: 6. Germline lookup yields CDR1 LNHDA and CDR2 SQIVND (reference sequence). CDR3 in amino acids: CASSIPTSGRRDTQYF. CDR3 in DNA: TGTGCCAGTAGTATTCCGACTAGCGGGAGACGAGATACGCAGTATTTT.

The CDR3 sequence: CAWSRGGPYEQYF. The CDR3 bases are TGTGCCTGGAGTCGGGGGGGCCCCTACGAGCAGTACTTC. The chain carries TRBV30 and TRBJ2-7; 8 nucleotides align to TRBD2. The V gene end was trimmed by 2 bases and the J gene end by 2 bases; junction bases not matched to a gene: 2. Germline loops: CDR1 GTSNPN, CDR2 SVGIG (reference sequence). The length of the CDR3 is 13 residues.

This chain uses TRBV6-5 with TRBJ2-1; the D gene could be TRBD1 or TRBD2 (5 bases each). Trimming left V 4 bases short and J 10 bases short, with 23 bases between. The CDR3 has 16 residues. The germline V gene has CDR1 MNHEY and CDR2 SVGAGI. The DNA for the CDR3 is TGTGCCAGCAGTTCCTCGCGCAGGGCCCCCCGAGGGGAGCAGTTCTTC. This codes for CASSSSRRAPRGEQFF.

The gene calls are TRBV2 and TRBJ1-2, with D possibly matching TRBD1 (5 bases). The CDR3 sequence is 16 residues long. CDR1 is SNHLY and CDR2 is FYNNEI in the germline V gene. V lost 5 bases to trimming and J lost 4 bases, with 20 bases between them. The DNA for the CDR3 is TGTGCCAGCAGTTTCGAGTCGGGGGATCGGAGCTATGGCTACACCTTC. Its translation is CASSFESGDRSYGYTF.

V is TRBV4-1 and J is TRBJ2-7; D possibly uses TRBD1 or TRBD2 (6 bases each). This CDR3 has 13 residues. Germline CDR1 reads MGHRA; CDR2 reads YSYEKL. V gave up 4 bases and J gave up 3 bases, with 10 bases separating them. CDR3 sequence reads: CASSRGAGYEQYF. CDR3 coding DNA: TGCGCCAGCAGCCGGGGGGCTGGCTACGAGCAGTACTTC.

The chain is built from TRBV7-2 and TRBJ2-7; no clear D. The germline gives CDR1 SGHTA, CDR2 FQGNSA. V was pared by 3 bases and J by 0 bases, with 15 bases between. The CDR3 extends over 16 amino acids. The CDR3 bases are TGTGCCAGCAGCTTGTTCCCCCGGCCGGACTCCTACGAGCAGTACTTC. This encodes CASSLFPRPDSYEQYF. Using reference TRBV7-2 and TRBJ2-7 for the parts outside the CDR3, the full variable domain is GAGVSQSPSNKVTEKGKDVELRCDPISGHTALYWYRQSLGQGLEFLIYFQGNSAPDKSGLPSDRFSAERTGGSVSTLTIQRTQQEDSAVYLCASSLFPRPDSYEQYFGPGTRLTVT.

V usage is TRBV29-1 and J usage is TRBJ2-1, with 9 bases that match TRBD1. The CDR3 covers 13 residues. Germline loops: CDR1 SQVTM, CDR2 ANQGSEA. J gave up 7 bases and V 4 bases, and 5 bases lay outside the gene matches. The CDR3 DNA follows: TGCAGCGTTGGAAACAGGGGGCGGAATGAGCAGTTCTTC. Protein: CSVGNRGRNEQFF.

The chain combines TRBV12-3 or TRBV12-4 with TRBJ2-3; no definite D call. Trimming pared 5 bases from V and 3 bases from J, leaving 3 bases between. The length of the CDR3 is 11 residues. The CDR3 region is CASSRTDTQYF. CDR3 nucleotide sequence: TGTGCCAGCAGTCGGACAGATACGCAGTATTTT.

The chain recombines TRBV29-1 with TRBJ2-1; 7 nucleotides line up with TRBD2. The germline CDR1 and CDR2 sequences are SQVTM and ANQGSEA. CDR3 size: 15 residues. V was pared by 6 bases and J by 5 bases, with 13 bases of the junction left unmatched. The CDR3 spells CSVRRPGGAHNEQFF. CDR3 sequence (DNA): TGCAGCGTCCGCCGACCGGGGGGTGCCCACAATGAGCAGTTCTTC.

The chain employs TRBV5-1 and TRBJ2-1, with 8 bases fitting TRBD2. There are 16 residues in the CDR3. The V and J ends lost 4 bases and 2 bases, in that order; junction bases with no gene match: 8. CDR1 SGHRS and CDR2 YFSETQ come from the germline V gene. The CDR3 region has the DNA TGCGCCAGCAGCCCCGGACTAGCCCTAACCTACAATGAGCAGTTCTTC. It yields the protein CASSPGLALTYNEQFF.

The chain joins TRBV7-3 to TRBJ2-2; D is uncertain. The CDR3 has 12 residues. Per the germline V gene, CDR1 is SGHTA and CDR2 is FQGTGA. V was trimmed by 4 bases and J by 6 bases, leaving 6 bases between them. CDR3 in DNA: TGTGCCAGCAGCTCCTCTTCCGGGGAGCTGTTTTTT. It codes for CASSSSSGELFF.